Sequencing of this T cell receptor (beta chain) was carried out in a study of siplizumab effects on memory and regulatory T cells (dated by TCRdb to between 2018 and 2021). Background for the entire study: The effect of the anti-CD2 antibody siplizumab on alloreactive T-cell subsets was examined in allogeneic mixed lymphocyte reactions constructed from human PBMCs.

Unstimulated CD4+ memory cells were also sequenced in three donor pairs, together with CD4+ naive, CD8+ TEMRA, CD8+ naive and CD8+ effector memory subsets. Sorted unstimulated T cells, along with proliferating T cells recovered from mixed lymphocyte reactions, underwent TCRbeta CDR3 sequencing. Fresh whole blood from 9 to 10 HLA-typed healthy donors served as the source for isolating PBMCs. Study-wide findings and limitations: Among mappable alloreactive CD4+ clones, the Treg-derived fraction averaged approximately 69% with siplizumab versus about 27% in control reactions. Greater diversity appeared to be present in unstimulated naive T cells than in memory T cells, and a substantial contribution to the alloresponse seemed to be made by naive cells. Siplizumab significantly reduced the cumulative frequency of alloreactive sequences traceable to unstimulated CD4+ memory T cells. The suppressive function of proliferating Tregs from siplizumab cultures was not functionally confirmed. A naive or memory phenotype could not be assigned to roughly 75-97% of proliferating CD4+ or CD8+ clones. Sequences below about 10^-5 frequency were poorly captured, so only a minor fraction of alloreactive clones could be mapped to unstimulated subsets.

V is trimmed back by 3 bases and J by 1 base, and the junction contains 10 bases that no gene match accounts for. The CDR3 spans 16 residues, from the cysteine through the phenylalanine. Only CDR3 DNA remains: 48 bases, in frame from the first base. The germline V gene sets CDR1 to SQVTM and CDR2 to ANQGSEA. In the case of this clone: Its antigen remains unidentified. It has no much larger one-base neighbor in the sample; base qualities were not kept.

Library generation was performed with the immunoSEQ multiplex PCR assay. Roughly 100,000 TCR templates per sample were assayed by the deep sequencing platform. Genomic DNA extracted from sorted T cells was the material used for TCRbeta CDR3 sequencing. The authors' pipeline ran thus. The R programming language was used for clonal analysis of TCRbeta CDR3 data. Alloreactive CD4+ and CD8+ clones were identified by comparing unstimulated samples to CFSE-low samples taken after the reaction. Regulatory or non-regulatory origin was assigned to alloreactive CD4+ clones by matching of sequences to sorted unstimulated Treg and non-Treg repertoires. Not all clones reach the TCRdb copy of this immuneACCESS table, which keeps in-frame sequences only. Checked studies attribute under half of the gap to unresolved V genes and leave the rest unexplained. That table supplies the V and J calls and clone size; D and trimming were determined from the DNA. This sample has over 50,000 clones in its table, and approximately 87% of those were observed once. About 3.8% of the sample comes from the top ten.

The chain employs TRBV29-1 and TRBJ2-3; 7 central nucleotides agree with TRBD2. The sequence was obtained from a human donor in good health. The sequencing sample was made of memory CD4+ T cells sorted from blood. The sample's cell subset or site, from its label and the paper: unstimulated CD4+ memory T cells. DNA sequence: TGCAGCGTTGATCGTCTGGGGCTAGCGGGCACAGATACGCAGTATTTT. Its protein is CSVDRLGLAGTDTQYF.